This paragraph reports one T cell receptor beta chain. This entry belongs to a study of cytomegalovirus exposure and HLA in healthy donors. Trimming at V came to 5 bases and at J to 0 bases, leaving 18 bases not matched to a gene. The CDR3 is 19 residues long. Looked up from germline, CDR1 is SNHLY and CDR2 is FYNNEI. The PCR was carried out with 60 Vbeta primers and 13 Jbeta primers. Assay: immunoSEQ multiplex PCR; the TCRdb copy retains only in-frame clones and omits some. The sample shows approximately 210,000 clones, about 77% of them seen only once. The TCR originated in a woman in her 30s in good health and CMV-seropositive. The source material was PBMCs. V is TRBV2 and J is TRBJ2-7; 8 nucleotides line up with TRBD2. CDR3 coding DNA: TGTGCCAGCAGTTCTTCAGGTAGCGGGACGACGAAGAGCTCCTACGAGCAGTACTTC. Translated, it gives CASSSSGSGTTKSSYEQYF.